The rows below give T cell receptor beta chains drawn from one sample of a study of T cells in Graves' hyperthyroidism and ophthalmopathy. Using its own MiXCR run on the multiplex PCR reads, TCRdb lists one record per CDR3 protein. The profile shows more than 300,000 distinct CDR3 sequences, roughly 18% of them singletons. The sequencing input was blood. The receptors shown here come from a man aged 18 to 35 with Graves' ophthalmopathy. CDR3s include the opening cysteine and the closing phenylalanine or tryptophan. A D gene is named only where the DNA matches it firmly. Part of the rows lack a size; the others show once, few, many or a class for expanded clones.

CDR3: CASSFGQGSQPQHF
DNA: TGTGCCAGCAGCTTCGGACAGGGAAGTCAGCCCCAGCATTTT
J: TRBJ1-5
D: TRBD1
size: many
V: TRBV11-2
length: 14

CDR3: CASSQDQVEVPGELFF
DNA: TGTGCCAGCAGCCAAGATCAGGTGGAGGTCCCCGGGGAGCTGTTTTTT
J: TRBJ2-2
D: .
size: .
V: TRBV14
length: 16

CDR3: CASGDSWDEQYF
DNA: TGTGCCAGCGGGGACAGTTGGGACGAGCAGTACTTC
J: TRBJ2-7
D: TRBD1
size: many
V: TRBV12-3/TRBV12-4
length: 12

CDR3: CAISVSDTRGYEQYF
DNA: TGTGCCATCAGTGTTTCTGACACGAGGGGGTACGAGCAGTACTTC
J: TRBJ2-7
D: .
size: .
V: TRBV10-3
length: 15

CDR3: CASSFAGKVITGELFF
DNA: TGTGCCAGCAGTTTTGCAGGGAAGGTGATCACCGGGGAGCTGTTTTTT
J: TRBJ2-2
D: .
size: many
V: TRBV28
length: 16

CDR3: CASRRDTSYEQYF
DNA: TGTGCCAGCAGGCGGGACACCTCCTACGAGCAGTACTTC
J: TRBJ2-7
D: .
size: many
V: TRBV6-1
length: 13

CDR3: CASRPMDGYEQYF
DNA: TGTGCCAGCAGACCCATGGACGGGTACGAGCAGTACTTC
J: TRBJ2-7
D: .
size: .
V: TRBV28
length: 13

CDR3: CASSPIDREGGYTF
DNA: TGTGCCAGCAGTCCGATCGACAGGGAAGGTGGCTACACCTTC
J: TRBJ1-2
D: TRBD1
size: few
V: TRBV12-3/TRBV12-4
length: 14

CDR3: CASSGDRGSYEQYF
DNA: TGTGCCAGCAGCGGGGACAGGGGATCCTACGAGCAGTACTTC
J: TRBJ2-7
D: TRBD1
size: many
V: TRBV5-6
length: 14

CDR3: CASSRALQGGEKLFF
DNA: TGTGCCAGCAGCCGAGCTCTGCAAGGCGGCGAAAAACTGTTTTTT
J: TRBJ1-4
D: .
size: many
V: TRBV11-2
length: 15

CDR3: CASSAGGGQPQHF
DNA: TGTGCCAGCAGTGCAGGGGGCGGTCAGCCCCAGCATTTT
J: TRBJ1-5
D: TRBD1
size: many
V: TRBV6-1
length: 13

CDR3: CASSWAGGWNEQFF
DNA: TGTGCCAGCAGTTGGGCGGGGGGGTGGAATGAGCAGTTCTTC
J: TRBJ2-1
D: TRBD2
size: many
V: TRBV12-3/TRBV12-4
length: 14

CDR3: CASRTVKNNQPQHF
DNA: TGTGCCAGCAGGACCGTCAAGAACAATCAGCCCCAGCATTTT
J: TRBJ1-5
D: .
size: .
V: TRBV27
length: 14

CDR3: CASSLGRGRTGNTIYF
DNA: TGTGCCAGCAGCTTAGGGAGGGGCAGGACTGGAAACACCATATATTTT
J: TRBJ1-3
D: .
size: few
V: TRBV7-8
length: 16

CDR3: CASSSTGIAYEQYF
DNA: TGCGCCAGCAGCTCAACAGGGATCGCGTACGAGCAGTACTTC
J: TRBJ2-7
D: .
size: .
V: TRBV5-1
length: 14

CDR3: CASSYSRQGGNTIYF
DNA: TGTGCCAGCAGTTACTCGAGGCAGGGTGGAAACACCATATATTTT
J: TRBJ1-3
D: .
size: .
V: TRBV6-5
length: 15

CDR3: CAWRGRHSTNEKLFF
DNA: TGTGCCTGGAGGGGCCGACACTCAACTAATGAAAAACTGTTTTTT
J: TRBJ1-4
D: .
size: few
V: TRBV30
length: 15

CDR3: CATSDPTGGDEQFF
DNA: TGTGCCACCAGTGATCCGACAGGGGGCGATGAGCAGTTCTTC
J: TRBJ2-1
D: TRBD1
size: many
V: TRBV24-1
length: 14

CDR3: CASSSVNSNQPQHF
DNA: TGTGCCAGCAGCTCCGTTAATAGCAATCAGCCCCAGCATTTT
J: TRBJ1-5
D: .
size: many
V: TRBV7-9
length: 14

CDR3: CASSLPLTGSLDTDTQYF
DNA: TGCGCCAGCAGCTTGCCGTTGACAGGTTCTTTGGACACAGATACGCAGTATTTT
J: TRBJ2-3
D: .
size: many
V: TRBV5-1
length: 18

CDR3: CSAARYWGAGEGADTQYF
DNA: TGCAGTGCTGCGAGGTATTGGGGGGCAGGCGAGGGCGCGGATACGCAGTATTTT
J: TRBJ2-3
D: .
size: once
V: TRBV20-1
length: 18

CDR3: CASSLTVGTDTQYF
DNA: TGTGCCAGCAGCTTAACGGTAGGCACAGATACGCAGTATTTT
J: TRBJ2-3
D: .
size: many
V: TRBV11-2
length: 14

CDR3: CASSPLPVTSGGTDTQYF
DNA: TGTGCCAGCTCACCCTTACCCGTGACTAGCGGGGGCACAGATACGCAGTATTTT
J: TRBJ2-3
D: TRBD2
size: .
V: TRBV18
length: 18

CDR3: CASSSFRSGELFF
DNA: TGTGCCAGCAGTTCCTTTCGATCCGGGGAGCTGTTTTTT
J: TRBJ2-2
D: .
size: many
V: TRBV28
length: 13

CDR3: CSARGWGFQETQYF
DNA: TGCAGTGCTAGGGGGTGGGGTTTCCAAGAGACCCAGTACTTC
J: TRBJ2-5
D: .
size: few
V: TRBV20-1
length: 14

CDR3: CASSLGSKTGLSPGELFF
DNA: TGCGCCAGCAGCTTGGGCTCGAAGACAGGGCTTTCCCCCGGGGAGCTGTTTTTT
J: TRBJ2-2
D: TRBD1
size: .
V: TRBV5-1
length: 18

CDR3: CASSGGTAYSNQPQHF
DNA: TGTGCCAGCAGTGGGGGGACAGCGTATAGCAATCAGCCCCAGCATTTT
J: TRBJ1-5
D: TRBD1
size: many
V: TRBV6-1
length: 16

CDR3: CASSSRDRSYGYTF
DNA: TGTGCCAGCAGCTCCCGGGACAGGTCGTATGGCTACACCTTC
J: TRBJ1-2
D: TRBD1
size: .
V: TRBV13
length: 14